A selection of T cell receptor beta chains follows, all from one sample in a study of cytomegalovirus exposure and HLA in healthy donors. TCRdb's copy holds only in-frame clones and misses some; the assay was immunoSEQ multiplex PCR. The repertoire has some 150,000 clones, more than 70% of them found once; the top ten carry 4.5%. Sequenced material: PBMCs. The receptors were sampled from a woman in her forties or fifties in good health and CMV-seropositive. CDR3s include the opening cysteine and the closing phenylalanine or tryptophan. The D gene is left open where the match is weak. Only some rows state a clone size, as once, few, many or a class for expanded clones.

CDR3aa,CDR3nt,v_gene,abundance,d_gene,j_gene
CASSQTGSLGNQPQHF,TGCGCCAGCAGCCAGACAGGGTCGTTGGGCAATCAGCCCCAGCATTTT,TRBV4-1,NA,TRBD1,TRBJ1-5
CASSQRGVGGGQETQYF,TGTGCCAGCAGCCAAAGGGGGGTCGGCGGGGGTCAAGAGACCCAGTACTTC,TRBV4-2,NA,NA,TRBJ2-5
CASSLARGRYNSPLHF,TGTGCCAGCAGCTTGGCCAGGGGAAGGTATAATTCACCCCTCCACTTT,TRBV5-4,NA,NA,TRBJ1-6
CASSSGAGNNEQFF,TGTGCCAGCAGCTCTGGGGCGGGGAACAATGAGCAGTTCTTC,TRBV7-3,once,NA,TRBJ2-1
CASSSRTSGVYEQYF,TGTGCCAGCAGCTCGAGGACTAGCGGAGTCTACGAGCAGTACTTC,TRBV5-6,NA,TRBD2,TRBJ2-7
CASNTGSYEQYF,TGTGCCAGCAATACTGGCTCCTACGAGCAGTACTTC,TRBV2,NA,NA,TRBJ2-7
CASSPSSGTGEAFF,TGCGCCAGCAGCCCAAGCTCCGGGACAGGGGAAGCTTTCTTT,TRBV5-1,few,TRBD1,TRBJ1-1
CASSPLVRVRGRDYGYTF,TGCGCCAGCAGCCCATTAGTGAGGGTGCGGGGTAGGGACTATGGCTACACCTTC,TRBV4-1,NA,NA,TRBJ1-2
CASSVQGNTGELFF,TGCGCCAGCAGCGTCCAGGGTAACACCGGGGAGCTGTTTTTT,TRBV5-1,NA,NA,TRBJ2-2
CASSLQGMVGYTF,TGTGCCAGTAGTTTACAGGGTATGGTTGGCTACACCTTC,TRBV19,few,NA,TRBJ1-2
CASAGQLKPQHF,TGTGCCAGCGCCGGACAGTTAAAGCCCCAGCATTTT,TRBV27,NA,NA,TRBJ1-5
CASSLVVGQGATEAFF,TGTGCCAGCAGCTTAGTAGTGGGGCAGGGGGCCACTGAAGCTTTCTTT,TRBV7-2,NA,TRBD1,TRBJ1-1
CASSSTLTVANYGYTF,TGTGCCAGCAGTTCCACCCTGACAGTTGCCAACTATGGCTACACCTTC,TRBV27,once,NA,TRBJ1-2
CASSVDVSVNQPQHF,TGTGCCAGCAGCGTAGACGTCAGTGTGAATCAGCCCCAGCATTTT,TRBV9,NA,NA,TRBJ1-5
CASSRQGAGEKLFF,TGTGCCAGCAGCCGTCAGGGGGCAGGAGAAAAACTGTTTTTT,TRBV14,NA,TRBD1,TRBJ1-4
CASSSRDRGQDEQYF,TGTGCCAGCAGTTCCCGGGACAGGGGGCAGGACGAGCAGTACTTC,TRBV27,once,TRBD1,TRBJ2-7
CASSLTLAVDTQYF,TGTGCCAGCAGCTTAACGTTGGCGGTAGATACGCAGTATTTT,TRBV7-3,few,NA,TRBJ2-3
CASSGSRINSPLHF,TGTGCCAGCAGTGGCTCCAGAATCAATTCACCCCTCCACTTT,TRBV6-1,NA,NA,TRBJ1-6
CASSLVNTNTGELFF,TGTGCCAGCAGCTTAGTAAATACGAACACCGGGGAGCTGTTTTTT,TRBV7-9,NA,NA,TRBJ2-2
CASSFKGRDTEAFF,TGTGCCAGCAGCTTTAAAGGGAGGGACACTGAAGCTTTCTTT,TRBV11-2,NA,NA,TRBJ1-1
CASSESGGYEQYF,TGCGCCAGCAGTGAAAGCGGGGGCTACGAGCAGTACTTC,TRBV10-1,NA,TRBD2,TRBJ2-7
CASSLLAGTTDTQYF,TGTGCCAGCAGCTTACTAGCGGGCACTACAGATACGCAGTATTTT,TRBV7-9,few,TRBD2,TRBJ2-3
CASSLDQIGEKLFF,TGTGCCAGCAGCTTAGATCAAATCGGTGAAAAACTGTTTTTT,TRBV11-2,once,NA,TRBJ1-4
CASRRRFQETQYF,TGTGCCAGCAGGAGGAGGTTCCAAGAGACCCAGTACTTC,TRBV2,few,NA,TRBJ2-5
CASSALRGGVAFF,TGTGCCAGCAGTGCCCTACGAGGGGGGGTAGCTTTCTTT,TRBV28,once,NA,TRBJ1-1
CASSLGQGFTSGANVLTF,TGTGCCAGCAGCCTGGGACAGGGGTTTACCTCTGGGGCCAACGTCCTGACTTTC,TRBV28,NA,TRBD1,TRBJ2-6
CASSLGQGEGTEAFF,TGTGCCAGCAGCTTAGGGCAGGGGGAAGGCACTGAAGCTTTCTTT,TRBV11-1,NA,TRBD1,TRBJ1-1
CASSLDEARVGTDTQYF,TGTGCCAGCAGCTTAGATGAAGCGAGGGTAGGCACAGATACGCAGTATTTT,TRBV11-3,NA,NA,TRBJ2-3
CASSSQGLINTGELFF,TGTGCCAGCAGCTCCCAGGGTCTAATTAACACCGGGGAGCTGTTTTTT,TRBV7-2,NA,NA,TRBJ2-2
CASSYESEAFF,TGTGCCAGCAGTTACGAGAGTGAAGCTTTCTTT,TRBV6-5,NA,NA,TRBJ1-1
CASRWDSSSYNEQFF,TGTGCCAGCAGGTGGGACTCAAGCTCCTACAATGAGCAGTTCTTC,TRBV4-2,NA,NA,TRBJ2-1
CASSPGGDTQYF,TGTGCCAGCAGCCCGGGTGGGGATACGCAGTATTTT,TRBV14,NA,NA,TRBJ2-3